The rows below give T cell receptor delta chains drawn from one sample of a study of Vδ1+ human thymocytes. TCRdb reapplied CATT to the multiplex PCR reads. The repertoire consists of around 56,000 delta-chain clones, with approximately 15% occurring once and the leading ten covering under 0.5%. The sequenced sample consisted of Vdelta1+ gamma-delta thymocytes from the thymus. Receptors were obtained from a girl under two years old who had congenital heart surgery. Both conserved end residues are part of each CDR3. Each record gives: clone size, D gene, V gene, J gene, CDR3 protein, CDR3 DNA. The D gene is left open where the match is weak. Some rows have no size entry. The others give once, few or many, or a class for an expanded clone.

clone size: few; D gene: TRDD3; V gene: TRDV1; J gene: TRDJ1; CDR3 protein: CALGGRARSVGDTPPHTDKLIF; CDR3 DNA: TGTGCTCTTGGGGGCCGGGCGAGATCCGTCGGGGATACGCCCCCACACACCGATAAACTCATCTTT
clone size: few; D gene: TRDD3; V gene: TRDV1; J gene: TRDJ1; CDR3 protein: CALGEEGEASSGDTYQTFTDKLIF; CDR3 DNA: TGTGCTCTTGGGGAAGAAGGAGAAGCTTCCTCGGGGGATACCTACCAAACGTTCACCGATAAACTCATCTTT
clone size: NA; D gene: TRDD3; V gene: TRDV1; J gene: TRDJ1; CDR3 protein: CALGEPPGTGGKGNQLIF; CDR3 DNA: TGTGCTCTTGGGGAACCTCCTGGTACTGGGGGTAAAGGAAATCAACTCATCTTT
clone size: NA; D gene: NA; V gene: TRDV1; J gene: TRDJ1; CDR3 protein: CALEGPGDGGYTDKLIF; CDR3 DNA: TGTGCTCTTGAGGGTCCTGGGGATGGGGGGTACACCGATAAACTCATCTTT
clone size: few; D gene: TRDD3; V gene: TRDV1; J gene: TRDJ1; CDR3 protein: CALGERSLHFSSYPPGLGVNITDKLIF; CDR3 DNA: TGTGCTCTTGGGGAACGAAGCTTACACTTTTCCTCTTATCCCCCGGGACTGGGGGTTAATATCACCGATAAACTCATCTTT
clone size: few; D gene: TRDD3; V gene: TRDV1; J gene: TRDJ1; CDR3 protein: CALGSFLPQLGDTRGKLIF; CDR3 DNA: TGTGCTCTTGGGAGCTTCCTACCGCAACTGGGGGATACGCGGGGTAAACTCATCTTT
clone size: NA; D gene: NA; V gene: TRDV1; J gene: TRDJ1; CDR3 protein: CALGDPPSLRRYTDKLIF; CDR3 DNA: TGTGCTCTTGGGGACCCTCCATCCTTGCGGAGGTACACCGATAAACTCATCTTT
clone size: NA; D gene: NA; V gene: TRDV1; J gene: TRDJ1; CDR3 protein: CALGFIRVGGTLNYTDKLIF; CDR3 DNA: TGTGCTCTTGGGTTCATTCGGGTGGGGGGTACCCTAAATTACACCGATAAACTCATCTTT
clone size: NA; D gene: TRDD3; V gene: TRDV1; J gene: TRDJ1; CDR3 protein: CALGAAIGLGDTPRPYTDKLIF; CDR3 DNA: TGTGCTCTTGGGGCCGCTATCGGTCTGGGGGATACCCCACGACCGTACACCGATAAACTCATCTTT
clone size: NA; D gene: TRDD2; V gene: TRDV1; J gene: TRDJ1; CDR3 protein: CALGELGPSYVTWSPYTDKLIF; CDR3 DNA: TGTGCTCTTGGGGAATTAGGGCCTTCCTACGTAACCTGGTCTCCGTACACCGATAAACTCATCTTT
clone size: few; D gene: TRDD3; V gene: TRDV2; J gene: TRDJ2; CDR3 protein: CACDTVAYYWGTPEILAAQLFF; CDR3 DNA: TGTGCCTGTGACACCGTTGCTTATTACTGGGGGACCCCAGAGATTTTGGCAGCACAACTCTTCTTT
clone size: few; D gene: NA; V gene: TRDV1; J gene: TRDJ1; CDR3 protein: CALGEISGTTYTDKLIF; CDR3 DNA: TGTGCTCTTGGGGAAATTTCGGGGACTACTTACACCGATAAACTCATCTTT
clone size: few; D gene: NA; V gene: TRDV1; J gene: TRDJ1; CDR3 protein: CALGELTRLYTDKLIF; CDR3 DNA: TGTGCTCTTGGGGAACTCACCCGGTTGTACACCGATAAACTCATCTTT
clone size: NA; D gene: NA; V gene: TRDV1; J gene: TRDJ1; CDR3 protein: CALQLVASLPGARRTDKLIF; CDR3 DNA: TGTGCTCTGCAATTGGTGGCTTCCCTACCTGGGGCCCGGAGGACCGATAAACTCATCTTT
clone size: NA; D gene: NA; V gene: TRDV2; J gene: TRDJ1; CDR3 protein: CACDTFFTGGSPYTDKLIF; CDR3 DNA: TGTGCCTGTGACACATTCTTTACTGGCGGTTCGCCGTACACCGATAAACTCATCTTT
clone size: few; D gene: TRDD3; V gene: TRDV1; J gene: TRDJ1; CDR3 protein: CALAVPPAPLLGDTPHTDKLIF; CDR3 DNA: TGTGCTCTAGCCGTTCCCCCAGCGCCCTTACTGGGGGATACTCCCCACACCGATAAACTCATCTTT
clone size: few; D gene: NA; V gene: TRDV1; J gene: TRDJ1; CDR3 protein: CALGEASFLARSRGSCTDKLIF; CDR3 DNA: TGTGCTCTTGGGGAAGCTAGTTTCTTAGCCAGGTCTCGGGGGAGTTGCACCGATAAACTCATCTTT
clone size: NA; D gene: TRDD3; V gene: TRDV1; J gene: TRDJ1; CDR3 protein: CALGNKDWGILPPDKLIF; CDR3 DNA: TGTGCTCTTGGGAACAAGGACTGGGGGATACTCCCGCCCGATAAACTCATCTTT
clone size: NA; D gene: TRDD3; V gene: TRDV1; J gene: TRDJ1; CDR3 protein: CALGGISTEPGTGGYNYTDKLIF; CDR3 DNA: TGTGCTCTTGGGGGGATTTCTACGGAACCCGGAACTGGGGGATACAACTACACCGATAAACTCATCTTT
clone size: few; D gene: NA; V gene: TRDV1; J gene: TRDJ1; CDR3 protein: CALGGPPFTDKLIF; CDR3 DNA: TGTGCTCTTGGGGGGCCCCCCTTTACCGATAAACTCATCTTT
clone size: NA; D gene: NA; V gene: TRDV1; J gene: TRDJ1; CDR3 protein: CALGDNSATNPSTTADKLIF; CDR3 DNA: TGTGCTCTTGGGGACAATTCCGCCACGAATCCCTCGACGACCGCCGATAAACTCATCTTT
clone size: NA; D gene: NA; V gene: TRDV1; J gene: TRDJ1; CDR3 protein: CALGDGWDPRAKLIF; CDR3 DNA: TGTGCTCTTGGGGACGGATGGGACCCCCGAGCGAAACTCATCTTT
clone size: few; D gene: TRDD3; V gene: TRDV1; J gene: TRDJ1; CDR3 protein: CALGAWVEELGDNTDKLIF; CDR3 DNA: TGTGCTCTTGGGGCTTGGGTAGAGGAGCTGGGGGACAACACCGATAAACTCATCTTT
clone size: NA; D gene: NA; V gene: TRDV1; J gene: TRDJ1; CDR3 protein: CALGEGILLPGTGTDKLIF; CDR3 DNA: TGTGCTCTTGGGGAAGGAATCCTACTCCCGGGGACGGGGACCGATAAACTCATCTTT
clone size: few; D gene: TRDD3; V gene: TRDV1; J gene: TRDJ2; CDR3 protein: CALGELPRWGISESAQLFF; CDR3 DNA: TGTGCTCTTGGGGAACTACCCCGCTGGGGGATAAGCGAGTCAGCACAACTCTTCTTT
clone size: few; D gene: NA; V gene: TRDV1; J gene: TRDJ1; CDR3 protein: CALGELYSFSHLHDKLIF; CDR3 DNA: TGTGCTCTTGGGGAACTGTACTCCTTTTCCCACCTTCACGATAAACTCATCTTT
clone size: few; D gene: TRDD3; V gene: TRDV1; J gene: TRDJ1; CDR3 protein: CALGELFTPRNLGDIKYTDKLIF; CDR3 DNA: TGTGCTCTTGGGGAACTGTTTACCCCGCGGAACCTGGGGGATATTAAGTACACCGATAAACTCATCTTT
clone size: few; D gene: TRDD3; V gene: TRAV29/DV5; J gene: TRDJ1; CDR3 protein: CAASVGYDLYTDKLIF; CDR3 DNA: TGTGCAGCAAGCGTGGGATACGATTTATACACCGATAAACTCATCTTC
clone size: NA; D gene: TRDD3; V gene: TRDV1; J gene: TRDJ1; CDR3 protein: CALGEPHLRYWGSNKLIF; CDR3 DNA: TGTGCTCTTGGGGAACCCCATCTACGCTACTGGGGGAGCAATAAACTCATCTTT
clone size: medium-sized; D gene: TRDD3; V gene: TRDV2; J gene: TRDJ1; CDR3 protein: CACDTGPWWGILTDKLIF; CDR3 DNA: TGTGCCTGTGACACCGGTCCGTGGTGGGGGATCTTGACCGATAAACTCATCTTT
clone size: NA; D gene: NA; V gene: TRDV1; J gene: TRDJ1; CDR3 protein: CALGELPTGPRGTDKLIF; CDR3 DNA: TGTGCTCTTGGGGAACTTCCTACGGGACCGCGGGGGACCGATAAACTCATCTTT